This T cell receptor beta chain was sequenced during a study of spatial heterogeneity in lung cancer. The wider study: Across the raw uncorrected reads, a unique TCR and UMI combination was observed, on average, more than ten times.

TCRdb re-derived calls from the 5' RACE reads in MiXCR, one entry per CDR3 protein. This table holds 40,000 or so distinct CDR3 sequences, 6% to 8% found once. The CDR3 is 13 residues long. Trimming removed 0 bases from V and 9 bases from J, with 10 bases in between. Germline-derived CDR1 and CDR2 are SGHRS and YFSETQ. This clonotype was counted at least ten times. Time point defined: sample taken at primary tumor resection. The sequenced material consisted of unsorted whole RNA from tumor, nontumor lung or frozen PBMC. There were 72 donors, all of them untreated patients with early-stage non-small cell lung cancer.

The chain recombines TRBV5-1 with TRBJ2-1, with D possibly matching TRBD2 (5 bases). Here the sequenced sample was PBMCs, taken at surgery. The source of this sequence is a male donor with early-stage non-small cell lung cancer. The CDR3 nucleotides read TGCGCCAGCAGCTTGGGGGAGCACCCTGAGCAGTTCTTC. Its translation: CASSLGEHPEQFF.